Presented here are 8 T cell receptor beta chains from one specimen sequenced in a study of identical twins. TCRdb called the 5' RACE reads again in MiXCR, with one record for every CDR3 protein. Here the sample spans 250,000 or so distinct CDR3 sequences, roughly 13% being singletons. The sample also formed part of further work on yellow fever vaccine responses in identical twins.

The sample consisted of memory (CD45RO+) T cells sorted from blood. The receptors derive from a woman between 18 and 29 years old in good health.

This clonotype was detected ten times or more. The chain joins TRBV7-2 to TRBJ2-1, with D possibly TRBD2 on 6 matching bases. The CDR3 runs to 12 residues. Germline CDR1 is SGHTA and CDR2 is FQGNSA. V was cut by 5 bases and J by 9 bases, with 11 bases left in between. In nucleotides, the CDR3 is TGTGCCAGCAGCCATGCGGGGACTGAGCAGTTCTTC. Its translation is CASSHAGTEQFF.

Only one count was recorded for this clonotype. The chain couples TRBV5-1 to TRBJ2-7; TRBD2 matches at 15 bases. The trim removed 7 bases at V and 4 bases at J, leaving 12 bases unmatched. Germline values: CDR1 SGHRS, CDR2 YFSETQ. The CDR3 is made up of 17 amino acids. The CDR3 sequence is CASRPGLAGGPPYEQYF. The CDR3 nucleotides read TGCGCCAGCCGCCCGGGACTAGCGGGGGGACCACCGTACGAGCAGTACTTC. Full variable domain (rest looked up from reference TRBV5-1 and TRBJ2-7): KAGVTQTPRYLIKTRGQQVTLSCSPISGHRSVSWYQQTPGQGLQFLFEYFSETQRNKGNFPGRFSGRQFSNSRSEMNVSTLELGDSALYLCASRPGLAGGPPYEQYFGPGTRLTVT.

Written as DNA, the CDR3 is TGTGCCAGCTCACCAAAGACGACAGGGAACACCGGGGAGCTGTTTTTT. This translates into CASSPKTTGNTGELFF. V gene TRBV18 combines with J gene TRBJ2-2; maybe TRBD1 (6 bases). Germline-derived CDR1 and CDR2 are KGHSH and LQKENI. The CDR3 contains 16 residues. Trimming removed 2 bases at V and 1 base at J, with 11 bases between.

The genes are TRBV5-5 and TRBJ2-1, with 8 bases fitting TRBD1. V gave up 4 bases and J gave up 5 bases; unmatched junction bases: 8. The length of the CDR3 is 15 residues. The germline CDR1 and CDR2 sequences are SGHKS and YYEKEE (reference sequence). The DNA of the CDR3 is TGTGCCAGCAGCAACCGGGACAGGAAAAACAATGAGCAGTTCTTC. Amino acid sequence: CASSNRDRKNNEQFF.

This clonotype has more than one count but fewer than ten. This rearrangement joins TRBV20-1 to TRBJ2-1; a weak D match, TRBD2 (6 bases). The CDR3 consists of 12 residues. Germline-derived CDR1 and CDR2 are DFQATT and SNEGSKA (reference sequence). Trimming stripped 8 bases from V and 8 bases from J, with 16 bases between. The CDR3 reads CSTRRDVHEQFF. CDR3 nucleotides: TGCAGTACGAGGCGGGACGTGCATGAGCAGTTCTTC.

This clonotype has only a few counts. Here the CDR3 reads CASSEFSGRSTAGVTNEQFF. As DNA, the CDR3 is TGTGCCAGCAGTGAGTTCTCTGGGAGGTCGACTGCAGGCGTGACAAATGAGCAGTTCTTC. V and J are TRBV6-1 and TRBJ2-1, with a tentative D call TRBD2 (6 bases). This CDR3 has 20 residues. Germline loops: CDR1 MNHNS, CDR2 SASEGT. The ends were cut back, 3 bases at V and 7 bases at J, with 31 bases in the middle.

This chain uses TRBV20-1 with TRBJ2-3; D possibly corresponds to TRBD1 (5 bases). Trimming removed 1 base at V and 9 bases at J, with 17 bases between. The CDR3 has 14 amino acids. The V gene's germline CDR1 is DFQATT and CDR2 SNEGSKA (reference sequence). In DNA, the CDR3 is TGCAGTGCTAGAGGCGTGGGGCGCCAGGAGACGCAGTATTTT. Residues: CSARGVGRQETQYF.

In DNA form, the CDR3 reads TGTGCCAGCAGTTTAGGCGGGAGACCCACAGATACGCAGTATTTT. It is translated as CASSLGGRPTDTQYF. This chain connects TRBV28 to TRBJ2-3; 7 bases map to TRBD2. This CDR3 contains 15 residues. Germline V lookup: CDR1 MDHEN, CDR2 SYDVKM. J was trimmed by 2 bases and V by 2 bases; bases with no gene match: 4.